The next 15 T cell receptor beta chains were all read from a single sample in a study of blood T cell repertoires in COVID-19. Data came from immunoSEQ multiplex PCR; TCRdb stores just in-frame clones and leaves some out. The table includes over 110,000 clones, under 80% detected once. The sample was peripheral blood. The receptors originated from a man of 80 years or more with acute or convalescent COVID-19.

This clone was detected only once. The J gene is TRBJ2-7, the V gene TRBV28, with 11 bases that match TRBD1. Germline V CDR1 and CDR2: MDHEN, SYDVKM. The CDR3 covers 15 residues. V lost 5 bases and J lost 4; bases outside the gene matches: 7. The CDR3 spells CASSISGQGAYEQYF. The CDR3 DNA sequence: TGTGCCAGCAGTATCTCAGGACAGGGGGCTTACGAGCAGTACTTC.

This clone was found many times. This chain uses TRBV6-6 with TRBJ1-3; D unclear. This CDR3 region has 13 residues. V gave up 6 bases and J gave up 4 bases, with 10 bases separating them. From germline, CDR1 is MNHNY and CDR2 SVGAGI (reference sequence). CDR3 coding DNA: TGTGCCAGCAGCCCGAATCGGGGAAACACCATATATTTT. Its protein product is CASSPNRGNTIYF.

The chain links TRBV7-2 to TRBJ2-5; TRBD2 might be the D (6 bases). The CDR3 contains 15 residues. Germline V gene lookup returns CDR1 SGHTA and CDR2 FQGNSA. V gave up 4 bases and J gave up 5 bases, with 17 bases separating them. In nucleotides, the CDR3 is TGTGCCAGCAGCTCCTCTGGGGCAGGAGGGGAGACCCAGTACTTC. Its translation: CASSSSGAGGETQYF.

J is TRBJ2-3 and V is TRBV5-8, with 10 bases fitting TRBD1. V was pared by 4 bases and J by 4 bases, with 9 bases of the junction left unmatched. The CDR3 length is 16 residues. Germline values: CDR1 SGHTS, CDR2 YDEGEE. CDR3 bases: TGTGCCAGCAGCCCCCAGCGAGGACAGGGGGCAGATACGCAGTATTTT. Protein sequence: CASSPQRGQGADTQYF.

The sample holds one count of this clone. For the CDR3, the DNA is TGTGCCAGCAGTCTCAGGGGCTCCCTTAGGGAGACCCAGTACTTC. It specifies CASSLRGSLRETQYF. The chain employs TRBV7-2 and TRBJ2-5, with D perhaps matching TRBD1 (6 bases). CDR3 length: 15 residues. Germline loops: CDR1 SGHTA, CDR2 FQGNSA. V was trimmed by 6 bases and J by 5 bases, leaving 19 bases between them.

The chain employs TRBV5-5 and TRBJ1-5; possibly TRBD1 for D (6 bases). This CDR3 is 14 amino acids long. The V end lost 4 bases, the J end lost 3 bases, and 11 bases lay between the germline ends. Germline assignment: CDR1 SGHKS and CDR2 YYEKEE (reference sequence). The CDR3 is CASSVDRINQPQHF. The CDR3 nucleotides read TGTGCCAGCAGCGTGGACAGAATCAATCAGCCCCAGCATTTT.

This clone has only one observation. The chain joins TRBV7-2 to TRBJ2-1; 8 positions agree with TRBD2. CDR1 and CDR2 from the germline V gene are SGHTA and FQGNSA. This CDR3 contains 16 residues. J gave up 4 bases and V 5 bases, and 10 bases lay outside the gene matches. CDR3 DNA sequence: TGTGCCAGCAGCCTCCGCGGCGGGGGGACTTACAATGAGCAGTTCTTC. The encoded protein is CASSLRGGGTYNEQFF.

Points on this clone: The conserved phenylalanine or tryptophan is not found at the CDR3 terminus, so this likely reflects a read error. Because the CDR3's place on the DNA is in doubt, the DNA is left out and the CDR3 is given as listed by TCRdb. The chain carries TRBV18 and TRBJ1-1. The CDR3 numbers 16 amino acids, ends counted. Germline CDR1 is KGHSH and CDR2 is LQKENI. This chain's CDR3 is CASSRYSGAGTEARLL.

The chain carries TRBV7-2 and TRBJ2-5; D might be TRBD2 (6 bases). CDR1 and CDR2 (germline): SGHTA, FQGNSA. The CDR3 sequence is 14 residues long. V shed 5 bases and J shed 2 bases, with 12 bases lying between them. CDR3 bases: TGTGCCAGCAGCGCAGGGACTTCGCAAGAGACCCAGTACTTC. Encoded protein: CASSAGTSQETQYF. Combining the CDR3 with reference TRBV7-2 and TRBJ2-5 gives the whole variable domain GAGVSQSPSNKVTEKGKDVELRCDPISGHTALYWYRQSLGQGLEFLIYFQGNSAPDKSGLPSDRFSAERTGGSVSTLTIQRTQQEDSAVYLCASSAGTSQETQYFGPGTRLLVL.

This sequence joins TRBV19 and TRBJ2-1; possible D gene TRBD1, 5 bases. CDR1 is LNHDA, CDR2 SQIVND, per germline (reference sequence). This CDR3 comprises 15 residues. V was pared by 6 bases and J by 1 base, with 13 bases between. DNA for the CDR3: TGTGCCAGTAGCCGTCAGGGTCGGTCCTACAATGAGCAGTTCTTC. This translates into CASSRQGRSYNEQFF.

V and J are TRBV5-4 and TRBJ1-4; TRBD1 matches 7 bases. V trimming: 4 bases; J trimming: 5 bases; junction bases outside the gene matches: 5. Looked up from germline, CDR1 is SGHNT and CDR2 is YYREEE (reference sequence). This CDR3 spans 14 amino acids. The CDR3 DNA reads as TGTGCCAGCAGCGCAGACAGGGCAAATGAAAAACTGTTTTTT. Translating gives CASSADRANEKLFF.

V and J are TRBV7-9 and TRBJ2-2; perhaps TRBD2 as D (6 bases). Germline V gene lookup returns CDR1 SEHNR and CDR2 FQNEAQ (reference sequence). There are 15 residues in the CDR3. Trimming stripped 5 bases from V and 1 base from J, with 11 bases between. The CDR3 spells CASSRGLLNTGELFF. CDR3 coding DNA: TGTGCCAGCAGCCGGGGACTCTTGAACACCGGGGAGCTGTTTTTT.

The chain joins TRBV30 to TRBJ1-2; D remains unclear. The germline CDR1 and CDR2 sequences are GTSNPN and SVGIG (reference sequence). This CDR3 has 12 amino acids. V was shortened by 0 bases and J by 6 bases, with 8 bases between the two germline ends. This CDR3 is CAWSVNLNGYTF. DNA of the CDR3: TGTGCCTGGAGTGTAAATTTAAATGGCTACACCTTC.

In its sample, this clone was seen once. In nucleotides, the CDR3 is TGTGCCAGCAGCCCAGGGACAGTCATACCTCGGGCCCAGTACTTC. Translated, it gives CASSPGTVIPRAQYF. The chain joins TRBV7-9 to TRBJ2-5; TRBD1 agrees at 7 bases. With 5 bases clipped from V and 9 bases from J, the junction kept 15 bases outside the gene matches. The V gene's germline CDR1 is SEHNR and CDR2 FQNEAQ (reference sequence). This CDR3 has 15 amino acids.

This chain links TRBV5-1 with TRBJ2-2; D remains ambiguous. V lost 0 bases and J lost 0, with 6 bases in between. Germline CDR1 and CDR2: SGHRS and YFSETQ. The CDR3 contains 15 residues. Here the CDR3 reads CASSLAGTNTGELFF. The CDR3 DNA reads as TGCGCCAGCAGCTTGGCCGGTACGAACACCGGGGAGCTGTTTTTT.